This TCR beta chain was sequenced during a study of blood T cell repertoires in COVID-19. On the study more broadly: COVID-19 samples from acute and convalescent phases originated in the United States, Italy and Spain. From T cells, B-cell-depleted T cells, or PBMCs came the material, which was cDNA or gDNA.

Authors' methods: Amplifying reference gene primers gave estimates of nucleated cell counts. The table came from immunoSEQ multiplex PCR; TCRdb's copy has only in-frame clones and leaves some out. D and trimming were read from the DNA, whereas the V and J calls and clone size are those reported in that table. The data hold roughly 100,000 clones, with about 90% observed a single time. Looked up from germline, CDR1 is WNHNN and CDR2 is SYGVQD (reference sequence). Trimming removed 3 bases from V and 1 base from J; junction bases left unmatched: 1. CDR3 length: 16 amino acids. Material: peripheral blood. The J gene is TRBJ2-3, the V gene TRBV10-1; 13 nucleotides align to TRBD2. The TCR sequence derives from a woman aged 60-75 years with acute or convalescent COVID-19. As DNA, the CDR3 is TGCGCCAGCAGTGATGGACTAGCGGGAGGCACAGATACGCAGTATTTT. Its translation: CASSDGLAGGTDTQYF.